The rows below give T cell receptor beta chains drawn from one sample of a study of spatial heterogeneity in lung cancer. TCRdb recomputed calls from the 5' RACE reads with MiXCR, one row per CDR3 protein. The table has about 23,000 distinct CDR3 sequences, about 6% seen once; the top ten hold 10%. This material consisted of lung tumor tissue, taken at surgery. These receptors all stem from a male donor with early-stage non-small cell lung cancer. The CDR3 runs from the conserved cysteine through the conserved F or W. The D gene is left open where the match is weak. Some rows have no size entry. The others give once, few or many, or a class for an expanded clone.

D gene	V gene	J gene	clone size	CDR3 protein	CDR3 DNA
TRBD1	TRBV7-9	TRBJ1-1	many	CASSFVQGDTEAFF	TGTGCCAGCAGCTTTGTTCAGGGGGACACTGAAGCTTTCTTT
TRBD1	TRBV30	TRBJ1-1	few	CAWSVRGGAKPEAFF	TGTGCCTGGAGTGTTAGAGGGGGCGCTAAGCCTGAAGCTTTCTTT
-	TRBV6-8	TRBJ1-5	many	CASSYRLFNQPQHF	TGTGCCAGCAGTTACCGGCTCTTCAATCAGCCCCAGCATTTT
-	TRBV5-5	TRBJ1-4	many	CASSLGQVEKLFF	TGTGCCAGCAGCTTAGGACAAGTGGAAAAACTGTTTTTT
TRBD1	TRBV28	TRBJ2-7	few	CASSFAYFVGQGGEQYF	TGTGCCAGCAGTTTCGCGTACTTTGTGGGACAGGGGGGCGAGCAGTACTTC
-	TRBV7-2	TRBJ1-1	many	CASSLKGVTDTEAFF	TGTGCCAGCAGCTTAAAGGGTGTAACGGACACTGAAGCTTTCTTT
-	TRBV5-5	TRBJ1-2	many	CASSTGWGNYGYTF	TGTGCCAGCAGCACTGGCTGGGGAAACTATGGCTACACCTTC
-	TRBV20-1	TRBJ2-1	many	CSARGPGLSTYKFNEQFF	TGCAGTGCTAGAGGTCCAGGATTATCCACCTACAAGTTTAATGAGCAGTTCTTC
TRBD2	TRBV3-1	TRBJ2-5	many	CASQAGTRAEETQYF	TGTGCCAGCCAAGCGGGGACCCGGGCGGAAGAGACCCAGTACTTC
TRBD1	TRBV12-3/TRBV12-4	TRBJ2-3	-	CASSIQGVPSQDTQYF	TGTGCCAGCAGTATACAGGGGGTCCCTTCACAAGATACGCAGTATTTT
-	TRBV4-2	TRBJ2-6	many	CASSQTGSGANVLTF	TGTGCCAGCAGCCAAACAGGGTCTGGGGCCAACGTCCTGACTTTC
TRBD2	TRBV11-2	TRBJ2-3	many	CASSLNSGGADTQYF	TGTGCCAGCAGCTTAAACAGCGGGGGGGCAGATACGCAGTATTTT
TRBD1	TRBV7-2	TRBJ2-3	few	CASRQGSSTDTQYF	TGTGCCAGCCGACAGGGAAGTAGCACAGATACGCAGTATTTT
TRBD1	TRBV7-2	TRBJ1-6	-	CASSLQRTGGNSPLHF	TGTGCCAGCAGCTTACAGCGGACAGGAGGGAATTCACCCCTCCACTTT
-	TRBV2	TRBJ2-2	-	CASEFDGSRSGELFF	TGTGCCAGCGAATTCGATGGGTCGAGGAGCGGGGAGCTGTTTTTT
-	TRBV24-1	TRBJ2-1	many	CATSVGYNEQFF	TGTGCCACCAGTGTTGGCTACAATGAGCAGTTCTTC
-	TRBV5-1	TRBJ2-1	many	CASSPHADEQFF	TGCGCCAGCAGCCCCCATGCGGATGAGCAGTTCTTC
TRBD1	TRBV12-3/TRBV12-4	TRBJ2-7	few	CASSLTGGKDEQYF	TGTGCCAGCAGTTTGACAGGGGGCAAGGACGAGCAGTACTTC
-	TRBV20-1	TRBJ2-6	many	CSAGEWGANVLTF	TGCAGTGCTGGGGAATGGGGGGCCAACGTCCTGACTTTC
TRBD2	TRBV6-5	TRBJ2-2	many	CASSRLLAGRTGELFF	TGTGCCAGCAGCCGCTTACTAGCGGGACGCACCGGGGAGCTGTTTTTT
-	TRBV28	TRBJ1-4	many	CASSLSPGPVNEKLFF	TGTGCCAGCAGTTTATCCCCGGGCCCTGTAAATGAAAAACTGTTTTTT
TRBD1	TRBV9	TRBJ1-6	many	CASSRQGANSPLHF	TGTGCCAGCAGCAGACAGGGGGCGAATTCACCCCTCCACTTT
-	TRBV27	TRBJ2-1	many	CASSSRTASSYNEQFF	TGTGCCAGCAGTTCCCGGACCGCCAGCTCCTACAATGAGCAGTTCTTC
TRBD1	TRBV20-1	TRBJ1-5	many	CSARDPSTGRRNQPQHF	TGCAGTGCTAGAGATCCCTCGACAGGGAGGCGCAATCAGCCCCAGCATTTT
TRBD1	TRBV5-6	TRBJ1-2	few	CASSLGGQDGYTF	TGTGCCAGCAGCTTGGGGGGACAGGATGGCTACACCTTC
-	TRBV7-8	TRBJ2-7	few	CASSPEWPIYEQYF	TGTGCCAGCAGCCCCGAATGGCCAATTTACGAGCAGTACTTC
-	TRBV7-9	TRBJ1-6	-	CASSPPGRGPLHF	TGTGCCAGCAGCCCCCCAGGCCGGGGACCCCTCCACTTT
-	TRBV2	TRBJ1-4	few	CASSVSTNEKLFF	TGTGCCAGCAGTGTATCAACTAATGAAAAACTGTTTTTT
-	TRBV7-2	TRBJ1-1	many	CASSAPFMNTEAFF	TGTGCCAGCAGCGCCCCTTTTATGAACACTGAAGCTTTCTTT
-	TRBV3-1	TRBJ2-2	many	CASSQGGRQNTGELFF	TGTGCCAGCAGCCAAGGAGGGCGACAGAACACCGGGGAGCTGTTTTTT
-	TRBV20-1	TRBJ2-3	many	CSATGAGDTQYF	TGCAGTGCTACAGGGGCCGGAGATACGCAGTATTTT
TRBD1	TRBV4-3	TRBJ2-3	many	CASSQGGTGARDTQYF	TGCGCCAGCAGCCAAGGCGGGACAGGGGCGAGGGATACGCAGTATTTT
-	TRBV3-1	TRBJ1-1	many	CASIGDLNTEAFF	TGTGCCAGCATCGGGGATTTGAACACTGAAGCTTTCTTT
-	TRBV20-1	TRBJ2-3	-	CSASPGHWYSTDTQYF	TGCAGTGCTAGTCCCGGACACTGGTATAGCACAGATACGCAGTATTTT
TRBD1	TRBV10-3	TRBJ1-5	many	CASQTGGRGYSNQPQHF	TGTGCCTCCCAGACAGGGGGCAGGGGGTATAGCAATCAGCCCCAGCATTTT
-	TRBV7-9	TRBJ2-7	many	CASSSIWRSSYEQYF	TGTGCCAGCAGCTCGATATGGCGCAGCTCCTACGAGCAGTACTTC
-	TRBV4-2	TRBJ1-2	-	CASSQDDGTIYGYTF	TGTGCCAGCAGCCAAGATGACGGGACTATTTATGGCTACACCTTC
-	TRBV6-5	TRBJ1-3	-	CASSSPGVGATIYF	TGTGCCAGCAGTTCTCCGGGGGTGGGAGCCACCATATATTTT
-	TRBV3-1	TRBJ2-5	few	CTSSQDLQKETQYF	TGTACCAGCAGCCAAGATCTCCAGAAAGAGACCCAGTACTTC
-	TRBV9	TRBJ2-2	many	CASSARGRPNTGELFF	TGTGCCAGCAGCGCGAGGGGGAGACCGAACACCGGGGAGCTGTTTTTT
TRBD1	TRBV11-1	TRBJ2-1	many	CASSRRDRYNEQFF	TGTGCCAGCAGCCGGAGGGACAGGTACAATGAGCAGTTCTTC
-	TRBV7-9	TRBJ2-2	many	CASSLGPLWNTGELFF	TGTGCCAGCAGCTTAGGCCCCCTTTGGAACACCGGGGAGCTGTTTTTT
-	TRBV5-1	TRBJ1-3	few	CASRDLVGGASGNTIYF	TGCGCCAGCAGAGACTTGGTCGGGGGAGCCTCTGGAAACACCATATATTTT
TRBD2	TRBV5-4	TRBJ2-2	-	CASSLEAGGPTGELFF	TGTGCCAGCAGCTTGGAAGCGGGGGGGCCCACCGGGGAGCTGTTTTTT
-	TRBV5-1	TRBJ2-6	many	CASSLGSGFDNVLTF	TGCGCCAGCAGCTTGGGGTCGGGGTTTGACAACGTCCTGACTTTC